The source of this TCR beta chain is a study of technical replicates of blood from a few donors. The V gene's germline CDR1 is SGHVS and CDR2 FNYEAQ. The CDR3 is 16 residues long. The V and J ends lost 0 bases and 2 bases respectively, with 13 bases between them. Assay used: immunoSEQ multiplex PCR; TCRdb lists only in-frame clones, some missing. Among about 34,000 clones listed, just over 90% were seen once. This chain connects TRBV7-6 to TRBJ1-2; D remains unclear. The specimen sequenced was PBMCs. This sequence originates from a human donor in good health. Some clones in this sample may be carry-over from other donors' samples. CDR3: CASSLARGFQNYGYTF. The CDR3 DNA sequence: TGTGCCAGCAGCTTAGCCAGAGGGTTCCAGAACTATGGCTACACCTTC.